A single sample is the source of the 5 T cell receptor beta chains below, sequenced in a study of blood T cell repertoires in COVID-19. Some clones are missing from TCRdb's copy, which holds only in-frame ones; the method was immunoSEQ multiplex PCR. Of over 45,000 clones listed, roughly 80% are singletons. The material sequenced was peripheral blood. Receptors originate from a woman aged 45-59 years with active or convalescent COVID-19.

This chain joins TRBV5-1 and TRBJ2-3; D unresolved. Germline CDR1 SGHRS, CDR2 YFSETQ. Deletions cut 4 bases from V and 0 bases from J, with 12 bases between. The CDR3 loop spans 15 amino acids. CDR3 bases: TGCGCCAGCAGCCTGCAGGAAATTAGCACAGATACGCAGTATTTT. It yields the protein CASSLQEISTDTQYF.

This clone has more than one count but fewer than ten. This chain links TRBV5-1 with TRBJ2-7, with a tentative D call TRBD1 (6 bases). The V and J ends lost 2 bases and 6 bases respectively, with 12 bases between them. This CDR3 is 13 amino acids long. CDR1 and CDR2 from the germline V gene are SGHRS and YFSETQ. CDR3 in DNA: TGCGCCAGCAGCTTTATGGGGGCCTCCGAGCAGTACTTC. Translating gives CASSFMGASEQYF.

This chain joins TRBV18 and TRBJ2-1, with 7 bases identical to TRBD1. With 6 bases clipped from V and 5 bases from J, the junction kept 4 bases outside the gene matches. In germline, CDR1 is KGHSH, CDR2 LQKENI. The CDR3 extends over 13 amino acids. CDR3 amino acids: CASSPTGDNEQFF. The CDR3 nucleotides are TGTGCCAGCTCGCCTACAGGGGACAATGAGCAGTTCTTC.

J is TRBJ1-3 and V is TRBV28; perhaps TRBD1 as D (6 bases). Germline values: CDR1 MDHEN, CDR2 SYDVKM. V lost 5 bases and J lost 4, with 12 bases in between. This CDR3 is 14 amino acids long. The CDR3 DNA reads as TGTGCCAGCAGTGCCTCAGGGGCCGGAAACACCATATATTTT. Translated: CASSASGAGNTIYF.

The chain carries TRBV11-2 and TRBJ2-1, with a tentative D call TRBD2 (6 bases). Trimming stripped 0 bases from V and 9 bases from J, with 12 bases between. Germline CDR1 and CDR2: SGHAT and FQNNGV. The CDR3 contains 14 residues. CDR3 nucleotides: TGTGCCAGCAGCTTAGAGGTGCGGGGTGGTGAGCAGTTCTTC. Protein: CASSLEVRGGEQFF.